This T cell receptor (beta chain) was identified during a study of T-cell memory formation after mild COVID-19. Between the trimmed V and J ends, which lost 0 bases and 2 bases, there was a span of 19 bases. The germline V gene encodes CDR1 MGHRA and CDR2 YSYEKL. The CDR3 runs 18 residues. One entry per CDR3 protein, called by TCRdb with MiXCR from the 5' RACE reads. The sample includes fewer than 350,000 distinct CDR3 sequences, roughly an eighth seen only once; the top ten take roughly 21%. This clonotype was detected many times. This TCR was recovered from a man aged 18 to 29 who had mild COVID-19 (a few samples of this study predate the infection). Cell type and time point are not known. Specimen: PBMCs or a T cell subset sorted from them (not recorded which). The chain has TRBV4-1 and TRBJ2-5; maybe TRBD1 (6 bases). In DNA, the CDR3 is TGCGCCAGCAGCCAAGACTGGAGGACTTTGACAGGACAAGAGACCCAGTACTTC. This sequence encodes CASSQDWRTLTGQETQYF.